This is a list of T cell receptor beta chains from one sample in a study of cytomegalovirus exposure and HLA in healthy donors. The assay was immunoSEQ multiplex PCR, and TCRdb's table has in-frame clones only and misses some. The sample records about 330,000 clones, 86% being singletons. The sample taken for sequencing was PBMCs. The receptors were sampled from a woman aged 18 to 35 in good health and CMV-seronegative. Each CDR3 is given with its conserved first and last residue. Fields, in order: J gene, V gene, clone size, D gene, CDR3 DNA, CDR3 protein. A D gene is named only where the DNA matches it firmly. Expanded clones are given a class, and other clones once, few, many or no size at all.

>TRBJ2-7|TRBV5-5|.|TRBD1
TGTGCCAGCGTCCCCCGGACAGGTTCCTACGAGCAGTACTTC
CASVPRTGSYEQYF
>TRBJ1-1|TRBV2|once|.
TGTGCCAGCAGTGAAAACGGGGAACTGACTGAAGCTTTCTTT
CASSENGELTEAFF
>TRBJ2-3|TRBV7-2|.|.
TGTGCCAGCAGCCCCCGGACAGTATCAGATACGCAGTATTTT
CASSPRTVSDTQYF
>TRBJ1-3|TRBV10-3|once|.
TGTGCCATCAGTGATAGTGGCTCTGGAAACACCATATATTTT
CAISDSGSGNTIYF
>TRBJ1-5|TRBV18|.|TRBD1
TGTGCCAGCTCCCGTGGACAGGGCAGTCAGCCCCAGCATTTT
CASSRGQGSQPQHF
>TRBJ2-6|TRBV6-6|.|.
TGTGCCAGCAGCCCCCCGGGAGGGGCCAACGTCCTGACTTTC
CASSPPGGANVLTF
>TRBJ2-5|TRBV27|once|.
TGTGCCAGCAGTTTGGTGGGAGGAGAGACCCAGTACTTC
CASSLVGGETQYF
>TRBJ2-1|TRBV5-6|.|TRBD2
TGTGCCAGCAGCACAAGCGGGGACTTCTACAATGAGCAGTTCTTC
CASSTSGDFYNEQFF
>TRBJ2-1|TRBV9|.|TRBD1
TGTGCCAGCAGCGGTACCGGGGGACAGGGCTCCAATGAGCAGTTCTTC
CASSGTGGQGSNEQFF
>TRBJ1-5|TRBV14|.|.
TGTGCCAGCAGCCAGAGGGCGAATCAGCCCCAGCATTTT
CASSQRANQPQHF
>TRBJ2-7|TRBV7-6|.|TRBD2
TGTGCCAGCAGCTCCGGGACTAGCGCTTACGAGCAGTACTTC
CASSSGTSAYEQYF
>TRBJ2-3|TRBV12-5|.|.
TGTGCTAGTGGTTTAGGAGTGGCAGCTAGCACAGATACGCAGTATTTT
CASGLGVAASTDTQYF
>TRBJ2-3|TRBV28|.|.
TGTGCCAGCAGTTTAGTCTCTCCCCTGAGGATAGATACGCAGTATTTT
CASSLVSPLRIDTQYF
>TRBJ2-7|TRBV4-3|once|TRBD1
TGCGCCAGCAGCCAAGGGACAGGGGTTTCCTACGAGCAGTACTTC
CASSQGTGVSYEQYF
>TRBJ2-7|TRBV9|once|TRBD1
TGTGCCAGCAGTCAGGGACAGGGGGAAACCTACGAGCAGTACTTC
CASSQGQGETYEQYF
>TRBJ1-2|TRBV4-2|.|TRBD1
TGTGCCAGCAGCCCGACACAGGGGACGGGCTATGGCTACACCTTC
CASSPTQGTGYGYTF
>TRBJ1-1|TRBV6-4|.|.
TGTGCCCCCCGGTCCACTGAAGCTTTCTTT
CAPRSTEAFF
>TRBJ2-6|TRBV18|.|TRBD1
TGTGCCAGCTCACCATATGGATGGGACAGGGTCTCTGGGGCCAACGTCCTGACTTTC
CASSPYGWDRVSGANVLTF
>TRBJ2-7|TRBV10-3|.|.
TGTGCCACCCAGGGCCCTCCGGTCTACGAGCAGTACTTC
CATQGPPVYEQYF
>TRBJ1-1|TRBV30|.|.
TGTGCCTGGAGTTCCGGGACCCTGCGGGGAGCTTTCTTT
CAWSSGTLRGAFF
>TRBJ2-1|TRBV6-5|once|TRBD2
TGTGCCAGCAGTTCCAGCGGGAGGGAATACAATGAGCAGTTCTTC
CASSSSGREYNEQFF
>TRBJ2-1|TRBV10-3|once|TRBD1
TGTGCCATCAGTGGGACAGGGTACTACAATGAGCAGTTCTTC
CAISGTGYYNEQFF
>TRBJ2-4|TRBV7-3|once|.
TGTGCCAGCAGCCCAGAGGCGGGAATGGCCAAAAACATTCAGTACTTC
CASSPEAGMAKNIQYF
>TRBJ1-2|TRBV27|few|TRBD1
TGTGCCAGCAGTCCCCGGACAGGGGCGGTAGTTGGCTACACCTTC
CASSPRTGAVVGYTF
>TRBJ2-5|TRBV10-3|.|TRBD2
TGTGCCATCAGAGCCGGGACTAGCGTCCAAGAGACCCAGTACTTC
CAIRAGTSVQETQYF
>TRBJ2-1|TRBV9|.|TRBD2
TGTGCCAGCAGCGTAGCGGGAGGAGACCACAATGAGCAGTTCTTC
CASSVAGGDHNEQFF
>TRBJ1-2|TRBV10-3|.|TRBD1
TGTGCCATCAGTGCGGACAGGGGAAACTATGGCTACACCTTC
CAISADRGNYGYTF
>TRBJ1-2|TRBV4-3|.|.
TGCGCCAGCAGCCCGAATACAGGGCTACCCCTCTATGGCTACACCTTC
CASSPNTGLPLYGYTF
>TRBJ1-2|TRBV6-6|.|.
TGTGCCAGCAGTTACTCGAGGATGGTTGGCTACACCTTC
CASSYSRMVGYTF
>TRBJ1-3|TRBV5-1|.|.
TGCGCCAGCAGCTTTGGCGGGCCGTACTCTGGAAACACCATATATTTT
CASSFGGPYSGNTIYF
>TRBJ2-7|TRBV11-1|.|TRBD1
TGTGCCAGCGGGGGGACAGGGTCTTACCACGAGCAGTACTTC
CASGGTGSYHEQYF
>TRBJ2-3|TRBV6-4|.|TRBD2
TGTGCCAGCAGTAGCCGGGCGGGGGCAGATACGCAGTATTTT
CASSSRAGADTQYF
>TRBJ1-3|TRBV5-6|.|TRBD1
TGTGCCAGCAGCTTGGCCGGACAGGGGGCGCTGGGAAACACCATATATTTT
CASSLAGQGALGNTIYF
>TRBJ1-5|TRBV28|.|.
TGTGCCAGTACCCGGGACACTAATTATCAGCCCCAGCATTTT
CASTRDTNYQPQHF
>TRBJ2-1|TRBV25-1|.|.
TGTGCCAGCAGTGGAATAGCGGATTACAATGAGCAGTTCTTC
CASSGIADYNEQFF
>TRBJ2-1|TRBV6-1|.|.
TGTGCCAGTCACTTCCTGGAGGGTGAGCAGTTCTTC
CASHFLEGEQFF
>TRBJ2-1|TRBV4-1|.|TRBD2
TGCGCCAGCAGCCAACAAGGACTAGCGGGGTCCTACAATGAGCAGTTCTTC
CASSQQGLAGSYNEQFF
>TRBJ2-3|TRBV7-2|.|TRBD1
TGTGCCAGCAGCCGACAGGGCCCAAGCGCAGATACGCAGTATTTT
CASSRQGPSADTQYF
>TRBJ2-1|TRBV11-1|.|.
TGTGCCAGCAGCTTAAGCGGCGGGGAAGGTTACAATGAGCAGTTCTTC
CASSLSGGEGYNEQFF
>TRBJ2-6|TRBV6-1|.|.
TGTGCCAGCAGTGAAAACTGGTCTGGGGCCAACGTCCTGACTTTC
CASSENWSGANVLTF
>TRBJ2-1|TRBV6-5|.|.
TGTGCCAGCAGTCCTGACAGGATTTACAATGAGCAGTTCTTC
CASSPDRIYNEQFF
>TRBJ2-7|TRBV29-1|few|.
TGCAGCGTTGGAGCCTACGAGCAGTACTTC
CSVGAYEQYF
>TRBJ2-3|TRBV5-4|.|TRBD2
TGTGCCAGCAGCTTGGCCGGGCGGCTAGCGGGAGCGGATACGCAGTATTTT
CASSLAGRLAGADTQYF